This note documents a single T cell receptor beta chain sequence. As yet, its antigen is unknown. These data originate in a study of cytomegalovirus exposure and HLA in healthy donors. About the research overall: Of all 400 or so donors who were genotyped, 75% to 85% belonged to the Caucasian-associated ancestry cluster.

Primers included in the PCR were 60 Vbeta and 13 Jbeta primers. Measured with immunoSEQ multiplex PCR; TCRdb has only the in-frame clones, and not every one. The sample yields around 100,000 clones, 79% seen once. This CDR3 is 14 amino acids long. Unmatched junction bases numbered 4, after V lost 3 bases and J lost 4 bases. CDR1 LNHDA and CDR2 SQIVND come from the germline V gene (reference sequence). Study findings and constraints: The authors excluded some V segments, including TRBV6-2 and TRBV6-3, as indistinguishable. Immune exposure information comprised only CMV serostatus. Earlier analysis looked at TCR beta V segments, and most were productive about 90% or about 30% of the time.

The source of this sequence is a man aged 45 to 65 in good health and CMV-seropositive. The sequencing input was PBMCs. This sequence joins TRBV19 and TRBJ2-3, with TRBD2 identical over 7 bases. The CDR3 bases are TGTGCCAGTAGTATCGGCGGGAGCCCAGATACGCAGTATTTT. Translation: CASSIGGSPDTQYF.